Each of the 30 T cell receptor beta chains below was sequenced from the same sample in a study of response to subunit inactivated influenza vaccine. Each CDR3 protein is one row after TCRdb ran MiXCR on the RT-PCR reads. Of more than 150,000 distinct CDR3 sequences listed, 7.5% to 10% are singletons. The sample in question was non-naive T cells sorted from PBMCs, obtained on the day of vaccination. The receptors here all came from a man between 45 and 60 years old who received an inactivated influenza vaccine.

This rearrangement joins TRBV20-1 to TRBJ2-7; no definite D call. This CDR3 is built from 15 residues. Germline loops: CDR1 DFQATT, CDR2 SNEGSKA (reference sequence). The germline V and J ends were trimmed by 1 base and 0 bases, with 13 bases remaining between them. For the CDR3, the DNA is TGCAGTGCTAGAGCCTTTCGGGCTCGCTCCTACGAGCAGTACTTC. Residues: CSARAFRARSYEQYF.

On this clonotype: Sequence at one end of the junction differs from germline and may be a read error. The chain uses TRBV6-4 and TRBJ2-3; D is uncertain. The CDR3 runs to 13 residues. CDR1 MRHNA and CDR2 SNTAGT come from the germline V gene. CDR3 DNA sequence: TGTGCCAGCGGTGAGCAGGCCACAGATACGCAGTATTTT. As protein: CASGEQATDTQYF.

This clonotype was seen a few times. The chain couples TRBV7-9 to TRBJ2-5, with 12 bases that match TRBD2. The CDR3 loop spans 16 amino acids. Unmatched junction bases numbered 6, after V lost 2 bases and J lost 5 bases. Germline V lookup: CDR1 SEHNR, CDR2 FQNEAQ (reference sequence). CDR3 protein: CASSLLLAGGIETQYF. The CDR3 bases are TGTGCCAGCAGCTTATTGCTAGCGGGGGGGATCGAGACCCAGTACTTC.

The chain combines TRBV4-3 with TRBJ1-5; no clear D gene. This CDR3 is built from 15 residues. The germline gives CDR1 LGHNA, CDR2 YSLEER. The V and J ends lost 0 bases and 3 bases respectively, with 9 bases between them. In DNA, the CDR3 is TGCGCCAGCAGCCAAGATGAACAACCCAATCAGCCCCAGCATTTT. Protein: CASSQDEQPNQPQHF.

This clonotype was seen repeatedly, ten times or more. This chain's CDR3 is CASSFSETQYF. CDR3 in DNA: TGTGCCAGCAGCTTCTCTGAGACCCAGTACTTC. The chain couples TRBV7-6 to TRBJ2-5; no firm D call. Deletions cut 3 bases from V and 5 bases from J, with 4 bases between. CDR3 length: 11 residues. Germline V gives CDR1 SGHVS, CDR2 FNYEAQ.

This clonotype was observed a handful of times. The chain employs TRBV6-5 and TRBJ1-5; D gene unclear. The CDR3 is 11 residues long. The ends were cut back, 5 bases at V and 4 bases at J, with 3 bases in the middle. Germline V gives CDR1 MNHEY, CDR2 SVGAGI. For the CDR3, the DNA is TGTGCCAGCAGTAAGAATCAGCCCCAGCATTTT. It is translated as CASSKNQPQHF.

This clonotype was recorded at least ten times. The gene calls are TRBV9 and TRBJ2-2, with D uncertain. The CDR3 is 14 amino acids. The germline V and J ends were trimmed by 2 bases and 0 bases, with 5 bases remaining between them. Germline CDR1 SGDLS, CDR2 YYNGEE. DNA of the CDR3: TGTGCCAGCAGCGTCTCAGCGAACACCGGGGAGCTGTTTTTT. This encodes CASSVSANTGELFF.

The table lists this clonotype with many counts. This chain joins TRBV27 and TRBJ1-2; D is unclear. This CDR3 comprises 13 residues. Trimming removed 5 bases from V and 2 bases from J, with 9 bases in between. Per germline, CDR1 MNHEY and CDR2 SMNVEV (reference sequence). The CDR3 spells CASSRDGNYGYTF. In DNA, the CDR3 is TGTGCCAGCAGTCGAGACGGCAACTATGGCTACACCTTC.

This clonotype has at least ten counts. The genes are TRBV25-1 and TRBJ2-3; D ambiguous. Germline assignment: CDR1 MGHDK and CDR2 SYGVNS. Trimming removed 5 bases at V and 0 bases at J, with 9 bases between. This CDR3 comprises 14 residues. The CDR3 loop is CASSMGMSTDTQYF. In nucleotides, the CDR3 is TGTGCCAGCAGTATGGGCATGAGCACAGATACGCAGTATTTT.

This clonotype was seen only a few times. V usage is TRBV11-2 and J usage is TRBJ2-6; D gene uncertain. The CDR3 loop spans 15 amino acids. Germline CDR1 is SGHAT and CDR2 is FQNNGV. V was pared by 5 bases and J by 0 bases, with 8 bases between. Here the CDR3 reads CASSPVHSGANVLTF. The CDR3 region has the DNA TGTGCCAGCAGCCCTGTACACTCTGGGGCCAACGTCCTGACTTTC.

This clonotype was seen more than once but under ten times. The chain employs TRBV19 and TRBJ1-1, with D maybe TRBD1 (5 bases). V shed 9 bases and J shed 4 bases, with 15 bases lying between them. This CDR3 region has 13 residues. CDR1 is LNHDA and CDR2 is SQIVND in the germline V gene (reference sequence). CDR3 in amino acids: CARWGDRGTEAFF. CDR3 DNA: TGTGCCAGATGGGGGGACCGGGGCACTGAAGCTTTCTTT.

A few counts support this clonotype. The V and J genes are TRBV29-1 and TRBJ2-1; TRBD2 aligns across 12 bases. Germline CDR1 reads SQVTM; CDR2 reads ANQGSEA. The V gene end was trimmed by 4 bases and the J gene end by 0 bases; junction bases not matched to a gene: 4. The CDR3 sequence is 16 residues long. CDR3 nucleotides: TGCAGCGTTGTCCTGACTAGCGGGAGCTCCTACAATGAGCAGTTCTTC. Protein: CSVVLTSGSSYNEQFF.

This clonotype was observed many times. The chain uses TRBV5-1 and TRBJ2-2; TRBD1 matches 8 bases. The CDR3 runs 18 residues. V trimming: 0 bases; J trimming: 0 bases; junction bases outside the gene matches: 7. The germline V gene has CDR1 SGHRS and CDR2 YFSETQ. CDR3 bases: TGCGCCAGCAGCTTGGTACCCAGGGGGCCTTCGAACACCGGGGAGCTGTTTTTT. This translates into CASSLVPRGPSNTGELFF.

This clonotype was seen a few times. The chain employs TRBV20-1 and TRBJ1-5; D gene unclear. V lost 3 bases, J lost 2 bases, and 11 bases lay in between. The germline gives CDR1 DFQATT, CDR2 SNEGSKA (reference sequence). This CDR3 region has 14 residues. The CDR3 reads CSASVGGRNQPQHF. CDR3 DNA sequence: TGCAGTGCTAGCGTGGGAGGACGCAATCAGCCCCAGCATTTT.

CDR3: CSATQGALGQETQYF. The CDR3 nucleotides are TGCAGTGCTACCCAGGGGGCGCTGGGACAAGAGACCCAGTACTTC. The V gene is TRBV20-1, the J gene TRBJ2-5; TRBD1 agrees at 8 bases. Germline V gives CDR1 DFQATT, CDR2 SNEGSKA (reference sequence). J was trimmed by 2 bases and V by 4 bases; bases with no gene match: 9. The CDR3 sequence is 15 residues long.

This rearrangement joins TRBV2 to TRBJ2-5; a weak D match, TRBD2 (6 bases). Per germline, CDR1 SNHLY and CDR2 FYNNEI. The V gene lost 8 bases and the J gene lost 0 bases, with 16 bases spanning the gap. CDR3 size: 15 residues. CDR3: CASGSAGLHQETQYF. The DNA of the CDR3 is TGTGCCAGCGGTTCTGCGGGACTCCACCAAGAGACCCAGTACTTC.

This clonotype was seen more than once but under ten times. This CDR3 reads CASSSRRTEAGNTIYF. The CDR3 nucleotides are TGTGCCAGCAGCTCAAGGCGGACAGAAGCAGGAAACACCATATATTTT. The rearrangement links TRBV21-1 to TRBJ1-3; the D call in the table, TRBD1, was not verified against the DNA. TRBV21-1 is a listed pseudogene. The CDR3 runs to 16 residues.

A few counts support this clonotype. The CDR3 protein is CSGAQGKSDTQYF. In nucleotides, the CDR3 is TGCAGCGGGGCCCAGGGGAAGTCAGATACGCAGTATTTT. This chain joins TRBV29-1 and TRBJ2-3, with D possibly matching TRBD1 (6 bases). Trimming pared 7 bases from V and 4 bases from J, leaving 15 bases between. CDR3 length equals 13 residues. The germline gives CDR1 SQVTM, CDR2 ANQGSEA.

This clonotype was counted ten times or more. V gene TRBV29-1 combines with J gene TRBJ1-5, with D tentatively TRBD1 (5 bases). Germline V gene data show CDR1 as SQVTM and CDR2 as ANQGSEA. The CDR3 runs 14 residues. V was shortened by 4 bases and J by 0 bases, with 10 bases between the two germline ends. The CDR3 sequence is CSVAGGVSNQPQHF. The CDR3, as DNA: TGCAGCGTTGCCGGAGGGGTTAGCAATCAGCCCCAGCATTTT.

There are many counts of this clonotype. The genes are TRBV5-1 and TRBJ2-3; D is perhaps TRBD2 (6 bases). Deletions cut 6 bases from V and 5 bases from J, with 16 bases between. The germline CDR1 and CDR2 sequences are SGHRS and YFSETQ. This CDR3 is 14 amino acids long. As DNA, the CDR3 is TGCGCCAGCACCACCGGGGGAGGAAGAGATACGCAGTATTTT. Its protein is CASTTGGGRDTQYF.

This clonotype was seen many times. The CDR3 DNA follows: TGTGCCATCAGAGGGACTAGCGGGAGGAACACCGGGGAGCTGTTTTTT. It yields the protein CAIRGTSGRNTGELFF. This chain connects TRBV10-3 to TRBJ2-2; TRBD2 matches 14 bases. Germline CDR1 and CDR2: ENHRY and SYGVKD. CDR3 length equals 16 residues. Germline trimming cut 6 bases from V and 1 base from J; bases unmatched to any gene: 1.

The rearrangement links TRBV3-1 to TRBJ2-1, with 10 bases identical to TRBD2. The V segment lost 4 bases and the J segment 4 bases; nucleotides outside the gene matches: 10. CDR3 length: 17 residues. Germline assignment: CDR1 LGHDT and CDR2 YNNKEL (reference sequence). CDR3 bases: TGTGCCAGCAGCCGGGAGGCAGCGGGGGGGCCGTACAATGAGCAGTTCTTC. Translating it yields CASSREAAGGPYNEQFF.

V usage is TRBV29-1 and J usage is TRBJ2-7; D possibly corresponds to TRBD1 (5 bases). V lost 1 base and J 3 bases, leaving 10 bases between the germline ends. Germline V gene lookup returns CDR1 SQVTM and CDR2 ANQGSEA. This CDR3 has 13 residues. The CDR3: CSVEAGNSYEQYF. In DNA form, the CDR3 reads TGCAGCGTTGAAGCAGGGAACAGCTACGAGCAGTACTTC.

The J gene is TRBJ1-1, the V gene TRBV6-2 or TRBV6-3, with unresolved D. V lost 2 bases and J lost 1, with 26 bases in between. Germline CDR1 reads MNHEY; CDR2 reads SVGEGT. CDR3 size: 20 residues. The DNA for the CDR3 is TGTGCCAGCAGTTACGAGTTTGTACTGTTCGGGTCAGTGGGGAACACTGAAGCTTTCTTT. Translation gives CASSYEFVLFGSVGNTEAFF.

A few counts support this clonotype. The rearrangement links TRBV20-1 to TRBJ2-3, with D perhaps TRBD1 or TRBD2 (5 bases each). This CDR3 has 14 amino acids. V lost 5 bases and J 2 bases, leaving 14 bases between the germline ends. Germline V gene sequence: CDR1 DFQATT, CDR2 SNEGSKA (reference sequence). CDR3: CSAQRDRATDTQYF. CDR3 in DNA: TGCAGTGCTCAAAGGGACCGCGCCACAGATACGCAGTATTTT.

The chain recombines TRBV20-1 with TRBJ2-1, with 11 bases lining up with TRBD2. CDR3 length: 13 amino acids. V dropped 6 bases and J dropped 3; count of bases not matched to a gene: 1. CDR1 and CDR2 from the germline V gene are DFQATT and SNEGSKA (reference sequence). In nucleotides, the CDR3 is TGCAGTGCCGGGACTAGCGGCTACAATGAGCAGTTCTTC. The encoded protein is CSAGTSGYNEQFF.

The J gene is TRBJ1-5, the V gene TRBV6-1; D perhaps matches TRBD1 (5 bases). Germline loops: CDR1 MNHNS, CDR2 SASEGT. The V end was cut by 6 bases, the J end by 3 bases, with 12 bases between. The CDR3 length is 14 residues. The CDR3 is CASSFTGINQPQHF. CDR3 nucleotides: TGTGCCAGCAGCTTCACAGGAATCAATCAGCCCCAGCATTTT.

The chain uses TRBV5-4 and TRBJ2-2, with 7 bases lining up with TRBD2. The CDR3 spans 17 residues. Trimming at V came to 2 bases and at J to 3 bases, leaving 10 bases not matched to a gene. From germline, CDR1 is SGHNT and CDR2 YYREEE (reference sequence). For the CDR3, the DNA is TGTGCCAGCAGCTTAGTCACCCTAGCGGAGGACACCGGGGAGCTGTTTTTT. It codes for CASSLVTLAEDTGELFF.

This clonotype was picked up a small number of times. V is TRBV4-3 and J is TRBJ2-3; 7 positions agree with TRBD1. Germline V CDR1 and CDR2: LGHNA, YSLEER. Trimming took 4 bases from V and 4 from J; bases not matched to a gene: 5. The CDR3 runs 14 residues. The CDR3 protein is CASSPSDRADTQYF. As DNA, the CDR3 is TGCGCCAGCAGCCCTTCTGACAGGGCAGATACGCAGTATTTT.

V gene TRBV7-9 combines with J gene TRBJ2-5; D unclear. Germline V CDR1 and CDR2: SEHNR, FQNEAQ (reference sequence). The CDR3 loop spans 12 amino acids. The V gene lost 3 bases and the J gene lost 5 bases, with 7 bases spanning the gap. The DNA for the CDR3 is TGTGCCAGCAGCTTCCCCCCGGAGACCCAGTACTTC. Its protein is CASSFPPETQYF.